This T cell receptor beta chain was recorded in a study of monozygotic twins with inflammatory bowel disease. Using TCRalpha and TCRbeta cDNA, the researchers carried out two nested PCRs that lasted around 15 and 9 cycles. From the 5' RACE reads, TCRdb lists one entry per CDR3 protein and no DNA. The ten most abundant clones cover around 1.9% of a sample with fewer than 110,000 distinct CDR3 sequences. The CDR3 is 13 amino acids. The sequence derives from a human donor with ulcerative colitis or Crohn's disease, or a healthy co-twin of an affected twin (not recorded which). The chain has TRBV12-3 or TRBV12-4 and TRBJ1-5. The sample was blood. CDR3 region: CASSFQGIQPQHF.